This T cell receptor (beta chain) is from a study of blood T cell repertoires in COVID-19. About the study: The United States, Italy and Spain were the sources of the acute and convalescent COVID-19 samples. T cells, B-cell-depleted T cells, or PBMCs supplied cDNA or gDNA.

Under the authors' procedure: Researchers report that nucleated cell counts were estimated from reference gene primer amplification. TCRdb's copy holds only in-frame clones and misses some; the assay was immunoSEQ multiplex PCR. That table furnishes V, J and clone size, whereas the DNA furnished D and trimming. The table lists roughly 160,000 clones, around 83% of them singletons, with roughly 7% in the top ten. This clone came up once. CDR3 length: 15 amino acids. Germline assignment: CDR1 KGHDR and CDR2 SFDVKD. The ends were cut back, 7 bases at V and 2 bases at J, with 14 bases in the middle. The clonotype comes from a man between 50 and 59 years old with active or convalescent COVID-19. The V and J genes are TRBV24-1 and TRBJ1-3; TRBD1 might be the D (5 bases). Specimen: peripheral blood. The CDR3 here is CATSPGGPAGNTIYF. As DNA, the CDR3 is TGTGCCACCAGCCCCGGGGGACCGGCTGGAAACACCATATATTTT.